This TCR beta chain is drawn from a study of blood T cell repertoires in COVID-19. About the research overall: The cDNA or gDNA used as material had been derived from T cells, B-cell-depleted T cells, or PBMCs.

With V trimmed by 1 base and J by 4 bases, 2 bases remained unmatched. This CDR3 is built from 15 residues. From germline, CDR1 is SGHDN and CDR2 FVKESK. In the original processing: The authors estimated nucleated cell counts from reference gene primer amplification. Clones were read by immunoSEQ multiplex PCR, and TCRdb kept only the in-frame ones, dropping some. Clonal size and the V and J genes are those of that table, whereas D and trimming came from the DNA. The profile shows about 200,000 clones, 90% of them singletons. This chain joins TRBV14 and TRBJ1-3, with 9 bases that match TRBD1. The sequenced material came from peripheral blood. This clonotype was sampled from a man aged 45-60 years with acute or convalescent COVID-19. CDR3 sequence (DNA): TGTGCCAGCAGCCAAGGGGACAGGGCAGGAAACACCATATATTTT. It translates to CASSQGDRAGNTIYF.